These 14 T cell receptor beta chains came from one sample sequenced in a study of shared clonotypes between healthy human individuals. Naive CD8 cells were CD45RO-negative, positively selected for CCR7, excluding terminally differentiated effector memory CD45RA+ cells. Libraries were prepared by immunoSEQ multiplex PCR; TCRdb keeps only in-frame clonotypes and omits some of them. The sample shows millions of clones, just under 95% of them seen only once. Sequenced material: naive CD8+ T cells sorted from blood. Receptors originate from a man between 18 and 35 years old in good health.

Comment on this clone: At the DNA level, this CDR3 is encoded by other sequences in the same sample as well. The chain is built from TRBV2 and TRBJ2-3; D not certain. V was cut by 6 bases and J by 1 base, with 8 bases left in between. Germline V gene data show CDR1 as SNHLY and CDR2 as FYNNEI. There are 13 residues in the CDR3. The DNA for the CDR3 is TGTGCCAGCAGGGGAACCGGCACAGATACGCAGTATTTT. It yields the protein CASRGTGTDTQYF.

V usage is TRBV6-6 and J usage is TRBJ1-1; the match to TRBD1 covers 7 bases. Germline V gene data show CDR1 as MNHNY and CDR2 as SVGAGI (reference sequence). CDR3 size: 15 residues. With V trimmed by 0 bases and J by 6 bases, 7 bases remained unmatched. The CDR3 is CASSYSGAGGAEAFF. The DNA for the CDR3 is TGTGCCAGCAGTTACTCGGGGGCAGGGGGAGCTGAAGCTTTCTTT.

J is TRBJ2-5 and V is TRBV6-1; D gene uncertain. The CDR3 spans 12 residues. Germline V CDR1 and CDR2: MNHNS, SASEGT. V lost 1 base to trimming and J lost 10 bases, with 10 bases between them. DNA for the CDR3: TGTGCCAGCAGTGAAGACCCTCGAGACCAGTACTTC. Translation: CASSEDPRDQYF.

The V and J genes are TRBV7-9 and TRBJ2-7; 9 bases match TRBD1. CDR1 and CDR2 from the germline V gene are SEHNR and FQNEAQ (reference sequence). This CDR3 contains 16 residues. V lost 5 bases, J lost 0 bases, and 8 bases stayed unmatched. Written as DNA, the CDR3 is TGTGCCAGCAGCCCGGGGACAGGGTTGATCTCCTACGAGCAGTACTTC. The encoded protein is CASSPGTGLISYEQYF.

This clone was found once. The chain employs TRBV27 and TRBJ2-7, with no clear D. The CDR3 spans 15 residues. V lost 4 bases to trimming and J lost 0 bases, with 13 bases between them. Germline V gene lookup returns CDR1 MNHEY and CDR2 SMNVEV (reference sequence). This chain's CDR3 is CASSSGSVSSYEQYF. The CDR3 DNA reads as TGTGCCAGCAGTTCTGGGTCTGTCAGCTCCTACGAGCAGTACTTC.

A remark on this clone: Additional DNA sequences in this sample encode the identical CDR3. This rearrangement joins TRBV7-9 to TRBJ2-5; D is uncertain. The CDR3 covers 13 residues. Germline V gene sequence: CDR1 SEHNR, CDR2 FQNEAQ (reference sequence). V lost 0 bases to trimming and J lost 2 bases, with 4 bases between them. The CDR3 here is CASSLAEQETQYF. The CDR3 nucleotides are TGTGCCAGCAGCTTAGCGGAACAAGAGACCCAGTACTTC.

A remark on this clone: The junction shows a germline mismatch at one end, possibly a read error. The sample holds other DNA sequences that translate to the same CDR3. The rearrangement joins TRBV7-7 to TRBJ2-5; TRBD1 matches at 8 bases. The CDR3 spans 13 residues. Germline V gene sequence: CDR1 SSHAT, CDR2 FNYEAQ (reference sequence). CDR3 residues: CASSLDREETQYF. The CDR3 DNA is TGTGCTAGCAGCTTGGACAGGGAAGAGACCCAGTACTTC.

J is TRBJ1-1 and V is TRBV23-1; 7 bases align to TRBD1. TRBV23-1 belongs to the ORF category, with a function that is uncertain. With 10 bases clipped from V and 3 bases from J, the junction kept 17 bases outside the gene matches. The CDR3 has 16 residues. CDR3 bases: TGCGCCAATAACCCGCGGAGGGGGCAATCGGACACTGAAGCTTTCTTT. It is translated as CANNPRRGQSDTEAFF.

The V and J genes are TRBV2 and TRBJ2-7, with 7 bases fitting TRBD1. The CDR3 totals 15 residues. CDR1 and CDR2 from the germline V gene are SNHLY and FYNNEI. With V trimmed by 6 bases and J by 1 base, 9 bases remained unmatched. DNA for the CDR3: TGTGCCAGCAGCCTAACCGGGACAGCATCCTACGAGCAGTACTTC. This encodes CASSLTGTASYEQYF.

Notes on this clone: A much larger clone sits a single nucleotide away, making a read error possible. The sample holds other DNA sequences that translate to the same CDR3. CDR3 loop: CASSVQGSYEQYF. In nucleotides, the CDR3 is TGTGCCAGCAGTGTACAGGGGTCCTACGAGCAGTACTTC. V is TRBV27 and J is TRBJ2-7; 7 bases map to TRBD1. With V trimmed by 5 bases and J by 1 base, 2 bases remained unmatched. Germline assignment: CDR1 MNHEY and CDR2 SMNVEV (reference sequence). This CDR3 is built from 13 residues.

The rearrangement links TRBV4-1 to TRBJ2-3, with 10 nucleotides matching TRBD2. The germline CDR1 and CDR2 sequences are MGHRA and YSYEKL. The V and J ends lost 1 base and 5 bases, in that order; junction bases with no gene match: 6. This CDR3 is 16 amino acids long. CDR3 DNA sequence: TGCGCCAGCAGCCAAGCCCCGGGACTAGCGATAGATACGCAGTATTTT. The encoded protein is CASSQAPGLAIDTQYF.

The CDR3 DNA follows: TGTGCCAGCAGCTGGGGGCGAGGTACTGAAGCTTTCTTT. It translates to CASSWGRGTEAFF. The chain links TRBV7-6 to TRBJ1-1, with D perhaps TRBD1 (6 bases). V shed 4 bases and J shed 5 bases, with 11 bases lying between them. The germline V gene encodes CDR1 SGHVS and CDR2 FNYEAQ. CDR3 length: 13 residues.

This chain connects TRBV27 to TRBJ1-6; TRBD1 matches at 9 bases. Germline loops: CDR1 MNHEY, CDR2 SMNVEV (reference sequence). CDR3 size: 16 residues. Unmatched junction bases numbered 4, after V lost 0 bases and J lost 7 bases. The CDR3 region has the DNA TGTGCCAGCAGTTTATCGGGGACAGGGCCAAATTCACCCCTCCACTTT. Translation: CASSLSGTGPNSPLHF.

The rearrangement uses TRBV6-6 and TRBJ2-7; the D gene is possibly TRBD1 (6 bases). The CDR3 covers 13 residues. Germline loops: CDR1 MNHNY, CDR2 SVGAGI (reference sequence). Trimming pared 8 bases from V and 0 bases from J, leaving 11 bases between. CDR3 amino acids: CASLNRVSYEQYF. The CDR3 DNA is TGTGCCAGCCTAAACAGGGTCTCCTACGAGCAGTACTTC.